This is a list of T cell receptor beta chains from one sample in a study of beta chain features in type 1 diabetes. TCRdb's table, derived via immunoSEQ multiplex PCR, lists solely in-frame clones and lacks some. The table records 150,000 to 200,000 clones, 8% to 8.5% of them present only once. Material: central memory CD4+ T cells from blood. The receptors come from a woman younger than 30 with type 1 diabetes. Both conserved end residues are trimmed from each CDR3. Not every row has a clone size; where given, it reads once, few, many or a size class.

>TRBV2|11|NA
ASTAGVDQPQH
>TRBV5-4|13|NA
ASSLGRDLTDTQY
>TRBV29-1|12|NA
SVVVAGSGNTIY
>TRBV7-9|16|many
ASSPGLAGASGANVLT
>TRBV4-3|14|few
ASSQESHALGGGYT
>TRBV11-3|13|few
ASSLVQGAYNEQF
>TRBV18|14|few
ASSPEVPGATYEQY
>TRBV28|13|few
ASSRLTGVGETQY
>TRBV29-1|11|many
SVETSWNQPQH
>TRBV6-5|12|NA
ASSYSTHEGPLH
>TRBV28|12|few
ASRGTGEVYEQF
>TRBV29-1|12|NA
SVGDSSGANVLT
>TRBV5-4|12|few
ASSFGLQSAEAF
>TRBV7-9|10|NA
ASSPQEVGYT
>TRBV7-2|13|few
ASSLQGTGANVLT
>TRBV30|12|NA
AWSEGQGSGPQH
>TRBV6-6|9|few
ASSYQDGYT
>TRBV7-3|13|NA
ASSFSGRAGETQY
>TRBV13|12|NA
ASSLDRVRAEAF
>TRBV29-1|9|NA
SVGEGGGYT
>TRBV7-8|13|NA
ASSFETGANSPLH
>TRBV25-1|15|few
ASSETGGGGLNSPLH
>TRBV9|11|few
ASSVAQDTEAF
>TRBV2|12|few
ASRPGVLTDTQY
>TRBV29-1|12|few
SVDTGAGTDTQY
>TRBV9|16|many
ASSVGAGRFAGANVLT
>TRBV5-4|12|few
ASSYSLPNTEAF
>TRBV6-6|13|few
ASSRDRGVEQPQH
>TRBV5-4|13|many
ASSRDRSSTDTQY
>TRBV6-5|11|few
ASSYEGATEAF
>TRBV6-6|12|NA
ASIRTSGTGELF
>TRBV15|13|NA
ATSRKQGANYGYT
>TRBV7-9|11|few
ASSPRLEGEQF
>TRBV7-7|12|NA
ASSPPQGSGELF
>TRBV30|10|few
AWGPARYEQY
>TRBV28|12|few
ASIGVAGANVLT
>TRBV7-9|15|few
ASSFTPGQGTPRELF
>TRBV6-1|13|NA
ASSSLLAGYNEQF
>TRBV4-3|14|NA
ASSQVGAGGAETQY
>TRBV30|10|NA
AWTTQREKLF
>TRBV18|11|few
ASSPGRRETQY
>TRBV11-3|12|NA
ASSPDRMNTEAF
>TRBV2|12|NA
ASIGLDRYNEQF
>TRBV11-2|13|NA
ASSPLAGLRETQY
>TRBV7-3|13|NA
ASSQDIAGGREQF
>TRBV30|11|few
AWAPGQGEKLF
>TRBV5-4|15|NA
ASSPGTGPSGANVLT
>TRBV18|13|NA
ASSPQGAGNTEAF